The clone carrying this T cell receptor beta chain was seen at least ten times. The antigen remains undetermined. With 2 bases removed from V and 5 bases from J, the gap between germline ends came to 1 base. CDR1 MDHEN and CDR2 SYDVKM come from the germline V gene. This CDR3 has 10 amino acids. This specimen belongs to a study of regulatory T cells in long-lasting Graves disease. Background on the study: Persistent cases were those of Graves' disease that involved over 5 years of antithyroid drugs with positive TSH receptor antibodies.

Study observations and caveats: Favoring TRBV28, TRBJ1-2 and TRBJ2-5 was a feature seen in persistent disease.

In building TCR beta libraries, iRepertoire HTBI primers were used together with Arm-PCR of CDR3 regions. One entry per CDR3 protein, called by TCRdb with MiXCR from the multiplex PCR reads. The table records roughly 700,000 distinct CDR3 sequences, 30% of them present only once. As for time point: persistent/refractory GD, antithyroid drugs over 5 years with positive TRAb. The authors made the TCR library using RNA they extracted from PBMCs. The authors drew patients from an endocrinology department in Xi'an, China. The chain is built from TRBV28 and TRBJ2-7, with D hard to call. Specimen: peripheral blood mononuclear cells (PBMCs), collected when the disease was refractory, from a patient treated with antithyroid drugs. This TCR was sampled from a female donor with Graves disease. In DNA form, the CDR3 reads TGTGCCAGCAGTTTAGACGAGCAGTACTTC. This translates into CASSLDEQYF.